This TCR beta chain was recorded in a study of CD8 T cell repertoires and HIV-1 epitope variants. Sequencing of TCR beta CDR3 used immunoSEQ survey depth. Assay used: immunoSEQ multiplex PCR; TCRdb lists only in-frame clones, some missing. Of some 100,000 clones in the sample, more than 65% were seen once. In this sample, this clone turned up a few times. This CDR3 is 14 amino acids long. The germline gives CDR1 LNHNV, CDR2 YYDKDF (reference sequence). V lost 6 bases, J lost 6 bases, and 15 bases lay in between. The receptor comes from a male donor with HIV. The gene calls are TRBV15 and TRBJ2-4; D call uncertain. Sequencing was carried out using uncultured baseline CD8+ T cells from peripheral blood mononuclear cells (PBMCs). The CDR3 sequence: CATRPGLGINIQYF. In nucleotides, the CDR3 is TGTGCCACCAGACCCGGTTTGGGGATAAACATTCAGTACTTC.